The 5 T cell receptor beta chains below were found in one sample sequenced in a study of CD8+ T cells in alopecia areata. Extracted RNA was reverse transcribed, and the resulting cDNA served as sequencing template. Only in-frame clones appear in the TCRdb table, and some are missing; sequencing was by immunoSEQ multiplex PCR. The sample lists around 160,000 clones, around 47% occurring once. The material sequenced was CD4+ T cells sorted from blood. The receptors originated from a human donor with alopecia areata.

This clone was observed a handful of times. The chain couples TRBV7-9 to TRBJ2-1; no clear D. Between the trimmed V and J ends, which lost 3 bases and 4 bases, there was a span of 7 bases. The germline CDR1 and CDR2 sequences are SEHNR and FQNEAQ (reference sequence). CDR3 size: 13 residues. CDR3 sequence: CASSLSRYNEQFF. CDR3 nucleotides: TGTGCCAGCAGCTTGTCCAGATACAATGAGCAGTTCTTC. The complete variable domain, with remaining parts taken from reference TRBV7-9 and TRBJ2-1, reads DTGVSQNPRHKITKRGQNVTFRCDPISEHNRLYWYRQTLGQGPEFLTYFQNEAQLEKSRLLSDRFSAERPKGSFSTLEIQRTEQGDSAMYLCASSLSRYNEQFFGPGTRLTVL.

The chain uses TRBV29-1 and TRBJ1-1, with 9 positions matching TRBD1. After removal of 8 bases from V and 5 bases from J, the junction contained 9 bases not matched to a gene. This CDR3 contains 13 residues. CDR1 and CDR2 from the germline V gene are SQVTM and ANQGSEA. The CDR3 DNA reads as TGCAGCTCCCACCGGGACAGGGAGACTGAAGCTTTCTTT. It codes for CSSHRDRETEAFF.

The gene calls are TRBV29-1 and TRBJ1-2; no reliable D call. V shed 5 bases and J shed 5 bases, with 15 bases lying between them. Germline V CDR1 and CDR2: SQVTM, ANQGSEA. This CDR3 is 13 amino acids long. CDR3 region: CSVLDGDRYGYTF. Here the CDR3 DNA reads TGCAGCGTTCTAGATGGGGATCGATATGGCTACACCTTC.

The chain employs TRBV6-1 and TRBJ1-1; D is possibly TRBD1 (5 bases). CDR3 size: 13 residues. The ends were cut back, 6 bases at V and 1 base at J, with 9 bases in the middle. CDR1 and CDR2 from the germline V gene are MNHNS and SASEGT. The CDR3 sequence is CASRAGPNTEAFF. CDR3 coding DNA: TGTGCCAGCAGAGCGGGACCGAACACTGAAGCTTTCTTT.

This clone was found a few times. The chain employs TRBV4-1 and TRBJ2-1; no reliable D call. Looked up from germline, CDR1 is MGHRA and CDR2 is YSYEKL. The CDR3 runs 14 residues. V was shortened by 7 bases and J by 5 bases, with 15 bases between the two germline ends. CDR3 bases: TGCGCCAGCATGGTGGGCCCGGCACACAATGAGCAGTTCTTC. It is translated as CASMVGPAHNEQFF.